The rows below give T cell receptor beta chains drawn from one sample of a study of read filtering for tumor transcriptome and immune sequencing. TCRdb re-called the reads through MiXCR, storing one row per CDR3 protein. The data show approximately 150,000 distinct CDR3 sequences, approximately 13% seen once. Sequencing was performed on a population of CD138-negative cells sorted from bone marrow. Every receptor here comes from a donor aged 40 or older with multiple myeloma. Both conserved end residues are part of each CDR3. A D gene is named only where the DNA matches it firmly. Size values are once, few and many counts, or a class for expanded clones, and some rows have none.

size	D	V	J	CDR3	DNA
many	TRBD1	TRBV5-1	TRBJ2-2	CASSLAVGTGNTGELFF	TGCGCCAGCAGCTTGGCCGTCGGGACAGGGAACACCGGGGAGCTGTTTTTT
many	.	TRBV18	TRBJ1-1	CASSPWVGGNTEAFF	TGTGCCAGCTCACCATGGGTAGGGGGAAACACTGAAGCTTTCTTT
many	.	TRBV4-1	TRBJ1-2	CASSQETGVYGYTF	TGCGCCAGCAGCCAAGAGACGGGCGTCTATGGCTACACCTTC
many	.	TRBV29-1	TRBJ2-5	CSAERRQETQYF	TGCAGCGCCGAGCGGAGGCAAGAGACCCAGTACTTC
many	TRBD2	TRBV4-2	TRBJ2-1	CASSLRSGGGGDEQFF	TGTGCCAGCAGCCTTCGAAGTGGCGGGGGGGGAGATGAGCAGTTCTTC
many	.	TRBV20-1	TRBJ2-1	CSAPLRDSNQYFINEQFF	TGCAGTGCCCCCCTTCGGGACTCCAACCAATACTTTATTAATGAGCAGTTCTTC
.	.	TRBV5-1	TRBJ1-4	CASSLTFPRGSEKLFF	TGCGCCAGCAGCTTGACTTTTCCCCGAGGGAGTGAAAAACTGTTTTTT
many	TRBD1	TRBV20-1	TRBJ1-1	CSAKRQGDTRNTEAFF	TGCAGTGCTAAGCGACAGGGGGATACAAGGAACACTGAAGCTTTCTTT
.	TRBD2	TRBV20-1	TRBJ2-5	CSADGTSGAQETQYF	TGCAGTGCAGACGGGACTAGCGGGGCTCAAGAGACCCAGTACTTC
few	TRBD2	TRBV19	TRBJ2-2	CASSIDRGLAGATGELFF	TGTGCCAGTAGTATAGACAGAGGACTAGCGGGAGCAACCGGGGAGCTGTTTTTT
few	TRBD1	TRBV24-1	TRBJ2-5	CATSDPGTGGRETQYF	TGTGCCACCAGTGACCCCGGGACAGGGGGACGAGAGACCCAGTACTTC
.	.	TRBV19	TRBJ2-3	CAGSIAGPTDTQYF	TGTGCCGGTAGTATCGCGGGCCCCACAGATACGCAGTATTTT
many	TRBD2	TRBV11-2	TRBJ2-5	CASSFSLAGETQYF	TGTGCCAGCAGCTTTAGTCTAGCGGGAGAGACCCAGTACTTC
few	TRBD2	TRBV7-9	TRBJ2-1	CASSLGLAVQFF	TGTGCCAGCAGCTTAGGACTAGCGGTTCAGTTCTTC
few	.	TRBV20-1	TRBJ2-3	CSASGTSTDTQYF	TGCAGTGCTAGTGGGACTAGCACAGATACGCAGTATTTT
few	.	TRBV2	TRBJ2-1	CASSARAGNEQFF	TGTGCCAGCAGTGCCCGGGCAGGCAATGAGCAGTTCTTC
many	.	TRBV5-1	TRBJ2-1	CASSFVADSYNEQFF	TGCGCCAGCAGCTTTGTAGCGGACTCCTACAATGAGCAGTTCTTC
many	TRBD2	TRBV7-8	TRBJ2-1	CASSPRGTSGSNSYNEQFF	TGTGCCAGCAGCCCAAGGGGGACTAGCGGGAGTAATTCCTACAATGAGCAGTTCTTC
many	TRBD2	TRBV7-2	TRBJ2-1	CASRQTSGRAGNEQFF	TGTGCCAGCAGACAGACTAGCGGGAGGGCCGGCAATGAGCAGTTCTTC
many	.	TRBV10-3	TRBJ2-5	CAISEEAQETQYF	TGTGCCATCAGTGAGGAGGCCCAAGAGACCCAGTACTTC
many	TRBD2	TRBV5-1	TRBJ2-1	CASSLANAGGKKEQFF	TGCGCCAGCAGCTTGGCCAACGCGGGAGGGAAAAAGGAGCAGTTCTTC
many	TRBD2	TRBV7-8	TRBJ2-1	CASSPHLSSTSGNSLLYNEQFF	TGTGCCAGCAGCCCCCATTTGAGTTCGACTAGCGGGAATTCTCTCCTTTACAATGAGCAGTTCTTC
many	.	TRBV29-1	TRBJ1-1	CSGGWATEAFF	TGCAGCGGGGGGTGGGCCACTGAAGCTTTCTTT
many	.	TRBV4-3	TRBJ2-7	CASSQGQRPYEQYF	TGCGCCAGCAGCCAGGGACAAAGGCCCTACGAGCAGTACTTC
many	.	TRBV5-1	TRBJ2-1	CASSASQGLSEQFF	TGCGCCAGCAGCGCGTCACAGGGCCTGAGTGAGCAGTTCTTC
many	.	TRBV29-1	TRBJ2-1	CSVEEQPDNEQFF	TGCAGCGTTGAAGAACAGCCCGACAATGAGCAGTTCTTC
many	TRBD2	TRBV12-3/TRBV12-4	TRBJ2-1	CASGLAGEQFF	TGTGCCAGCGGGTTAGCGGGTGAGCAGTTCTTC
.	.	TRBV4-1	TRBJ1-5	CASSQEEGISNQPPHF	TGCGCCAGCAGCCAAGAAGAAGGGATTAGCAATCAGCCCCCGCATTTT
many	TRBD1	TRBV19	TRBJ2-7	CASSIRGGPSYEQYF	TGTGCCAGTAGTATACGAGGGGGCCCTTCCTACGAGCAGTACTTC
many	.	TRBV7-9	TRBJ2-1	CASSFLVYNEQFF	TGTGCCAGCAGCTTCCTGGTTTACAATGAGCAGTTCTTC
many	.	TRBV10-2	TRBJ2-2	CATDPQAPGELFF	TGCGCCACCGACCCCCAGGCGCCCGGGGAGCTGTTTTTT
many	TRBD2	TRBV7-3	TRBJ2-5	CASSPGLAGKETQYF	TGTGCCAGCAGCCCGGGACTAGCGGGGAAAGAGACCCAGTACTTC
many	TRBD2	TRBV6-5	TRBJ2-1	CASSYSGTTLNEQFF	TGTGCCAGCAGTTACTCCGGGACTACGCTCAATGAGCAGTTCTTC
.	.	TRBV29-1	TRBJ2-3	CSPGHLAPHTYTQYF	TGCAGCCCAGGACACCTTGCCCCCCACACATATACGCAGTATTTT
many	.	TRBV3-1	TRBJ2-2	CASSLGLGVITGELFF	TGTGCCAGCAGCCTAGGGCTGGGCGTAATCACCGGGGAGCTGTTTTTT
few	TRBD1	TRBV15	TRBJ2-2	CATSRERGPEAGELFF	TGTGCCACCAGCAGAGAGAGGGGGCCGGAGGCCGGGGAGCTGTTTTTT
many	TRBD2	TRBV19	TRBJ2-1	CASSSTGVAGLYNEQFF	TGTGCCAGTAGTAGCACGGGAGTAGCGGGCCTCTACAATGAGCAGTTCTTC
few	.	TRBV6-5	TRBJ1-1	CASSKQSEAFF	TGTGCCAGCAGTAAACAGAGTGAAGCTTTCTTT
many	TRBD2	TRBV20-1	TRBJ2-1	CRTSGLRSNEQFF	TGCAGAACTTCGGGACTAAGGAGTAATGAGCAGTTCTTC
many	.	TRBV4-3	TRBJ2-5	CASSQTGRETQYF	TGCGCCAGCAGCCAAACGGGCCGAGAGACCCAGTACTTC